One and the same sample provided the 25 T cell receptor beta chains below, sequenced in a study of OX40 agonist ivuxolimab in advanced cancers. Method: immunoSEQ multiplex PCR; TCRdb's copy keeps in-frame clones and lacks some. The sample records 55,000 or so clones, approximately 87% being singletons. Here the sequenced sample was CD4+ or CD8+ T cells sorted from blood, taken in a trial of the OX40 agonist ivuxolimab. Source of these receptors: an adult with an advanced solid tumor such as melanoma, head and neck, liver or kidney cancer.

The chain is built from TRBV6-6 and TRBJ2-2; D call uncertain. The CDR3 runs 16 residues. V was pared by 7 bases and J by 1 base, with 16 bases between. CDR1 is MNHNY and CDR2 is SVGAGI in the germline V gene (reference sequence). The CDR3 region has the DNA TGTGCCAGCACACCGACCCTTGACGTGAACACCGGGGAGCTGTTTTTT. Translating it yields CASTPTLDVNTGELFF.

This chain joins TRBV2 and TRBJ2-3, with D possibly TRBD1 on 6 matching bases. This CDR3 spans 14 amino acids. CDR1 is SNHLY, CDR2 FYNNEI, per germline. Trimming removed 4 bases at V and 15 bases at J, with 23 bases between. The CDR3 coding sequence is TGTGCCAGCAGTGGACCCACAGGGTCGATCTCTTACTATTTT. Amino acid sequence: CASSGPTGSISYYF.

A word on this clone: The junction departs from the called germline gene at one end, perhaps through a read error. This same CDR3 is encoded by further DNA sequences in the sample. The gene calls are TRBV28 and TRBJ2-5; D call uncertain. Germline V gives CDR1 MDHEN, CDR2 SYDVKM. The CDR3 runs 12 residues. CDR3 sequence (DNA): TGTGCCAGCCAGTCCAGAATTGAGACTCAGTACTTC. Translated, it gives CASQSRIETQYF. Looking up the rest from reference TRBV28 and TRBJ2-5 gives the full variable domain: DVKVTQSSRYLVKRTGEKVFLECVQDMDHENMFWYRQDPGLGLRLIYFSYDVKMKEKGDIPEGYSVSREKKERFSLILESASTNQTSMYLCASQSRIETQYFGPGTRLLVL.

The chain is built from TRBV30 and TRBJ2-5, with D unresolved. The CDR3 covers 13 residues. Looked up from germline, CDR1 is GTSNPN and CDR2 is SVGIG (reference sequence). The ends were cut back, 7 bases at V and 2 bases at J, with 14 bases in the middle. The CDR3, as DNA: TGTGCCTTGGCCTACGGGCCTCAAGAGACCCAGTACTTC. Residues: CALAYGPQETQYF.

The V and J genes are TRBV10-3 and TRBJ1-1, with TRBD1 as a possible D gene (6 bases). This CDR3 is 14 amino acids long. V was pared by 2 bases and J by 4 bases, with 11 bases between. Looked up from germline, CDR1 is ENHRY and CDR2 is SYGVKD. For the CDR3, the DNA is TGTGCCATCAGTGAGAGACAGGAGAGCACTGAAGCTTTCTTT. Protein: CAISERQESTEAFF.

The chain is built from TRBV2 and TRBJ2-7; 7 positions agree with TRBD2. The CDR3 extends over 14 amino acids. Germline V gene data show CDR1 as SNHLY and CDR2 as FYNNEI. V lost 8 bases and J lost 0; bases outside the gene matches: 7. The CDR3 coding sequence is TGTGCCAGCCATACTAGCGAAAGCTCCTACGAGCAGTACTTC. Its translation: CASHTSESSYEQYF.

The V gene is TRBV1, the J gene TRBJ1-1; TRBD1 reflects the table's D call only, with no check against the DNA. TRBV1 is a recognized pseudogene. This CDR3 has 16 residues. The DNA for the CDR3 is TGCACCAGCAGCCCTGGACCCAGGGGAGAGGACACTGAAGCTTTCTTT. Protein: CTSSPGPRGEDTEAFF.

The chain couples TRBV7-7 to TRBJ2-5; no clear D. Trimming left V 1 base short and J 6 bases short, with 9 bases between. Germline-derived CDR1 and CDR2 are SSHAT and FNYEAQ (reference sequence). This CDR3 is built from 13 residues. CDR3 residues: CASSLDVGKTQYF. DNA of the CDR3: TGTGCCAGCAGCTTAGATGTGGGGAAGACCCAGTACTTC.

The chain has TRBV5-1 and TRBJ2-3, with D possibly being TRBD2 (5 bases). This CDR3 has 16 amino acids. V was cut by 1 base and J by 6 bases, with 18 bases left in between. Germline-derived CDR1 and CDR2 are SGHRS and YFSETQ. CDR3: CASSLRQRGSGDTQYF. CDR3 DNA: TGCGCCAGCAGCTTGCGGCAGAGAGGGTCGGGGGATACGCAGTATTTT.

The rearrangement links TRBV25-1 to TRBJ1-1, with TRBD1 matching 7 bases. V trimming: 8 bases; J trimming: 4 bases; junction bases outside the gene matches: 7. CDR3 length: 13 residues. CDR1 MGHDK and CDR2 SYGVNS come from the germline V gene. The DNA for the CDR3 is TGTGCCAGCCGACAGGGATGGGGCACTGAAGCTTTCTTT. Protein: CASRQGWGTEAFF.

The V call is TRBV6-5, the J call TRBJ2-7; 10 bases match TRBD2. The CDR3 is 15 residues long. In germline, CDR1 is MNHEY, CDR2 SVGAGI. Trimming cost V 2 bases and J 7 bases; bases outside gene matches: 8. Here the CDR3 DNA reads TGTGCCAGCAGTTACAAAGCGGGGGGGCGGGGGGAGCAGTACTTC. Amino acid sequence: CASSYKAGGRGEQYF.

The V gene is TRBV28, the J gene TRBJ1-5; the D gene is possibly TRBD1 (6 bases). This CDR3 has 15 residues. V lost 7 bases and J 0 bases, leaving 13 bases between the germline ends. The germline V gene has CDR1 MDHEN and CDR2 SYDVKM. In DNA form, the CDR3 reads TGTGCCAGCAAGCCCCAGGGGTATAGCAATCAGCCCCAGCATTTT. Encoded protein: CASKPQGYSNQPQHF. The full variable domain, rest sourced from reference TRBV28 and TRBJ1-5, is DVKVTQSSRYLVKRTGEKVFLECVQDMDHENMFWYRQDPGLGLRLIYFSYDVKMKEKGDIPEGYSVSREKKERFSLILESASTNQTSMYLCASKPQGYSNQPQHFGDGTRLSIL.

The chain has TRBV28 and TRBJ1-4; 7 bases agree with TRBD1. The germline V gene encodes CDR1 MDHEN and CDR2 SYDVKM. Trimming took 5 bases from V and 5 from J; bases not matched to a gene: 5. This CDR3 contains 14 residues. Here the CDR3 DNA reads TGTGCCAGCAGTCACGGGACAGTGAATGAAAAACTGTTTTTT. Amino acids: CASSHGTVNEKLFF.

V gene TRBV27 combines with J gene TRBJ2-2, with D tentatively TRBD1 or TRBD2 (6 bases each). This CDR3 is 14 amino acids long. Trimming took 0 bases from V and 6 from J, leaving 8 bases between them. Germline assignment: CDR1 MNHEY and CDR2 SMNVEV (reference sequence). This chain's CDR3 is CASSLSRGPGELFF. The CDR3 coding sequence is TGTGCCAGCAGTTTATCACGGGGGCCCGGGGAGCTGTTTTTT.

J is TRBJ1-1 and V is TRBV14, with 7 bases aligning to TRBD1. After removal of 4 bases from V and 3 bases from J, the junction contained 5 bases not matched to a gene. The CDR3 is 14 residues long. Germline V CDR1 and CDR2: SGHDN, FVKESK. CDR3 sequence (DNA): TGTGCCAGCAGCCTAGTTACAGGGGACACTGAAGCTTTCTTT. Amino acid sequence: CASSLVTGDTEAFF. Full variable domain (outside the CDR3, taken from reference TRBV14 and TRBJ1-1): EAGVTQFPSHSVIEKGQTVTLRCDPISGHDNLYWYRRVMGKEIKFLLHFVKESKQDESGMPNNRFLAERTGGTYSTLKVQPAELEDSGVYFCASSLVTGDTEAFFGQGTRLTVV.

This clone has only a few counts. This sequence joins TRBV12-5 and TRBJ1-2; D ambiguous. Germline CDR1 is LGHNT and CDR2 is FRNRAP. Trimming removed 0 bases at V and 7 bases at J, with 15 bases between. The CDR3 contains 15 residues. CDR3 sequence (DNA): TGTGCTAGTGGTTTGGTCCCCCTGGGAGGACGTGGCTACACCTTC. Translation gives CASGLVPLGGRGYTF.

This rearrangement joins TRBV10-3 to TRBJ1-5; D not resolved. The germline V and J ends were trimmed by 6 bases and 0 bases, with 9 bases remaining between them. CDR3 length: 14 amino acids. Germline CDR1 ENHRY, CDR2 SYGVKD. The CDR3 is CAISKDPSNQPQHF. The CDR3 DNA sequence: TGTGCCATCAGCAAGGACCCTAGCAATCAGCCCCAGCATTTT.

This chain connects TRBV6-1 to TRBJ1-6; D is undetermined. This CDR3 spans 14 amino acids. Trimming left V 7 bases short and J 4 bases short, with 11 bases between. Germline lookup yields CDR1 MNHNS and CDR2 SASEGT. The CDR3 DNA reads TGTGCCAGCAACCCCGACCGATATAATTCACCCCTCCACTTT. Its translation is CASNPDRYNSPLHF.

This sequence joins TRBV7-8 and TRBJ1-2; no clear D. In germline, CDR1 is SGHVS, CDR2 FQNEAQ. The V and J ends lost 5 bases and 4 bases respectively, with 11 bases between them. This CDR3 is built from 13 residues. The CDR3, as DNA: TGTGCCAGCAGCCCAGAGAGGACCTATGGCTACACCTTC. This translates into CASSPERTYGYTF.

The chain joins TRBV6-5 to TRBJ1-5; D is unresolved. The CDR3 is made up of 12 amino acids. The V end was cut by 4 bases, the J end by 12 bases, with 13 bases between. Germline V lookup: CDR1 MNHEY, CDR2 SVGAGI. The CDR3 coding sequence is TGTGCCAGCAGTTCATCCGACACCCTCCAGCATTTT. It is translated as CASSSSDTLQHF.

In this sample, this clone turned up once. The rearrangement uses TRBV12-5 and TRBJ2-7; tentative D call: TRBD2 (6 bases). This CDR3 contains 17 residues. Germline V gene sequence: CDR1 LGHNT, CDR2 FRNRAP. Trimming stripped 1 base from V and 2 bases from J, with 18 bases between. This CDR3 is CASGLARGRTGTYEQYF. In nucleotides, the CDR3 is TGTGCTAGTGGTTTGGCCCGGGGGAGGACCGGCACCTACGAGCAGTACTTC.

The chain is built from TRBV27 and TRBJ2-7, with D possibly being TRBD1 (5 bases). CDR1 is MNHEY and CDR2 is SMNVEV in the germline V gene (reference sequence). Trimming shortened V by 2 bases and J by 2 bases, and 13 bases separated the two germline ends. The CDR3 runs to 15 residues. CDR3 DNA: TGTGCCAGCAGTTTAGGGCAGGGAAAAACCTACGAGCAGTACTTC. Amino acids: CASSLGQGKTYEQYF.

This chain's CDR3 is CASSATATEAFF. CDR3 bases: TGTGCCAGCAGCGCGACAGCCACTGAAGCTTTCTTT. The chain joins TRBV5-6 to TRBJ1-1, with D possibly being TRBD1 (5 bases). V was shortened by 4 bases and J by 4 bases, with 8 bases between the two germline ends. This CDR3 is 12 amino acids long. Germline CDR1 and CDR2: SGHDT and YYEEEE.

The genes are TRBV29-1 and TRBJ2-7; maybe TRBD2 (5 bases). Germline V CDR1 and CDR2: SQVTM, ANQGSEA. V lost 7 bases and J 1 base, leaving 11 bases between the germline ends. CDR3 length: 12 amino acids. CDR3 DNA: TGCAGCGCGACTACACCGTCCTACGAGCAGTACTTC. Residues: CSATTPSYEQYF.

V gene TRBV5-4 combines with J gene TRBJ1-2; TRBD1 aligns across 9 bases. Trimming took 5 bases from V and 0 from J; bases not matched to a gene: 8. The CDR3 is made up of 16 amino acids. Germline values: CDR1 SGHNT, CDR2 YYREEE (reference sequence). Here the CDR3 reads CASSLGQGPPNYGYTF. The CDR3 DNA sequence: TGTGCCAGCAGTCTCGGACAGGGGCCCCCTAACTATGGCTACACCTTC.